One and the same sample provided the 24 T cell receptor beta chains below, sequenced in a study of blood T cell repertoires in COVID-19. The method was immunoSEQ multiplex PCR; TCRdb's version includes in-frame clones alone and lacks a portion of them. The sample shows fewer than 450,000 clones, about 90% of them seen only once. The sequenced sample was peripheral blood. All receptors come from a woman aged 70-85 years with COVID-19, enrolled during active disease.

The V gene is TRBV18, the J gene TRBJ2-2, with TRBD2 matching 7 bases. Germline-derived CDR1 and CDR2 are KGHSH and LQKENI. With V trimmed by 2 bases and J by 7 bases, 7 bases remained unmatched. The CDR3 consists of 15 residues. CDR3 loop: CASSPLTSDDGELFF. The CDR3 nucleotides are TGTGCCAGCTCACCATTAACTAGCGACGACGGGGAGCTGTTTTTT.

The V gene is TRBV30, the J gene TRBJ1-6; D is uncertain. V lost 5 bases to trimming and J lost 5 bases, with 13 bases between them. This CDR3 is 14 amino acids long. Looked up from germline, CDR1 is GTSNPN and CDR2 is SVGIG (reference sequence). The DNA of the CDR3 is TGTGCCTGGGGTCGACTGAGAAATAATTCACCCCTCCACTTT. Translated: CAWGRLRNNSPLHF.

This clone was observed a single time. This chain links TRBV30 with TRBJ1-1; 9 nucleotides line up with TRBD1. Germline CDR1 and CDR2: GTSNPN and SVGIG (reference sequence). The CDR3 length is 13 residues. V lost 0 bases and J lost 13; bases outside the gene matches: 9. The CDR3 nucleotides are TGTGCCTGGAGTGTACACGGGACAGGGAGGGTTTTCTTT. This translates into CAWSVHGTGRVFF. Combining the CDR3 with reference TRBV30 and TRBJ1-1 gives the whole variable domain SQTIHQWPATLVQPVGSPLSLECTVEGTSNPNLYWYRQAAGRGLQLLFYSVGIGQISSEVPQNLSASRPQDRQFILSSKKLLLSDSGFYLCAWSVHGTGRVFFGQGTRLTVV.

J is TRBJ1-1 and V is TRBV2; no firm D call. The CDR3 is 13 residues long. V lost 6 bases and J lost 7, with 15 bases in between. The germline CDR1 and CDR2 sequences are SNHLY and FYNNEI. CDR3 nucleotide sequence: TGTGCCAGCAGACTAGTGCTCGGGGTTGAAGCTTTCTTT. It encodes CASRLVLGVEAFF.

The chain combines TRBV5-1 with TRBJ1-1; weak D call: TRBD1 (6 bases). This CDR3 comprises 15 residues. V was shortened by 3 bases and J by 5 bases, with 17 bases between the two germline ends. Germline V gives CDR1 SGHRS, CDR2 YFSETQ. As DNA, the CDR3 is TGCGCCAGCAGCTCACTACAGGGTAGGGAAACTGAAGCTTTCTTT. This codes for CASSSLQGRETEAFF.

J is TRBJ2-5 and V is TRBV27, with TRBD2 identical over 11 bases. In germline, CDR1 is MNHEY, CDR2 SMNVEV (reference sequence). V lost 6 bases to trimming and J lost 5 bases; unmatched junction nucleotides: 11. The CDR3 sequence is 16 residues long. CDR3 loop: CASSPGASGGWETQYF. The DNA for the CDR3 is TGTGCCAGCAGCCCAGGGGCTAGCGGGGGGTGGGAGACCCAGTACTTC.

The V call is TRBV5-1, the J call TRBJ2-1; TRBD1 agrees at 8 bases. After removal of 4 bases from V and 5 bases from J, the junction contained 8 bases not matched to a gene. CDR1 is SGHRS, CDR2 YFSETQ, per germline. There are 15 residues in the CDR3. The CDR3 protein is CASSPRAGGHNEQFF. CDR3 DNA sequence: TGCGCCAGCAGCCCCCGAGCAGGGGGCCACAATGAGCAGTTCTTC.

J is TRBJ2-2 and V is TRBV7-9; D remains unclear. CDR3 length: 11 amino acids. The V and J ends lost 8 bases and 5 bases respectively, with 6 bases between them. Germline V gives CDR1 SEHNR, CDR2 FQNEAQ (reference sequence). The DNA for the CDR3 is TGTGCCAGCTCCTTTACCGGGGAGCTGTTTTTT. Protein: CASSFTGELFF.

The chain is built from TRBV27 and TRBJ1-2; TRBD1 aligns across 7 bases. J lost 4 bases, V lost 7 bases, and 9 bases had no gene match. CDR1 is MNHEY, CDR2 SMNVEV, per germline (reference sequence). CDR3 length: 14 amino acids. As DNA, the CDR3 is TGTGCCAGCACATCGTATAGGGGGCTCTATGGCTACACCTTC. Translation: CASTSYRGLYGYTF.

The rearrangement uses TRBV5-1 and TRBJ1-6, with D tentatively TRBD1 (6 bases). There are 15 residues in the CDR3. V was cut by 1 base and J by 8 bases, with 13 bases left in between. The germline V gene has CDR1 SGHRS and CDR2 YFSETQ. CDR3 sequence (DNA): TGCGCCAGCAGCTTGACTGGGGGCGGTTATTCACCCCTCCACTTT. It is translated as CASSLTGGGYSPLHF.

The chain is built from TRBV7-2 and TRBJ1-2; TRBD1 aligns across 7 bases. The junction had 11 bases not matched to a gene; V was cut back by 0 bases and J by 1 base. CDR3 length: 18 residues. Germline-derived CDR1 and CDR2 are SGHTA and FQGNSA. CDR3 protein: CASSLALGTALSNYGYTF. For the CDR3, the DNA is TGTGCCAGCAGCTTAGCGCTGGGGACAGCGTTGAGTAACTATGGCTACACCTTC.

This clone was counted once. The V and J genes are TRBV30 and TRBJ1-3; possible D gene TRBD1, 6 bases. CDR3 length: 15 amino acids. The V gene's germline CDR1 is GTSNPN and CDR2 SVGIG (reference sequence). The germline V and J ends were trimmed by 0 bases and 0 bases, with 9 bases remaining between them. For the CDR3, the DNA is TGTGCCTGGAGTGTGCCGACAGGCTCTGGAAACACCATATATTTT. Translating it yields CAWSVPTGSGNTIYF.

CDR3 DNA: TGTGCCAGTAGTCAAGGACAGGCAAACGAGCAGTACTTC. It is translated as CASSQGQANEQYF. V is TRBV19 and J is TRBJ2-7, with 7 bases fitting TRBD1. The germline gives CDR1 LNHDA, CDR2 SQIVND (reference sequence). CDR3 size: 13 residues. With 5 bases clipped from V and 5 bases from J, the junction kept 6 bases outside the gene matches.

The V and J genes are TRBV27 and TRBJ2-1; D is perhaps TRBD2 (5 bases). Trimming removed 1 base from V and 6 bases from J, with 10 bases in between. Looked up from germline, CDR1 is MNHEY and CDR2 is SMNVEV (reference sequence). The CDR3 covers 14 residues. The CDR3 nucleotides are TGTGCCAGCAGTTTATTCGAGGGAAGCAATGAGCAGTTCTTC. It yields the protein CASSLFEGSNEQFF.

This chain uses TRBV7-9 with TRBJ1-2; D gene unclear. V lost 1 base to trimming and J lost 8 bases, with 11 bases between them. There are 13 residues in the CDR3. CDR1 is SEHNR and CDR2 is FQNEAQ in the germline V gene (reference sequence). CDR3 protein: CASSLVVAEGYTF. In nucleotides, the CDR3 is TGTGCCAGCAGCTTAGTGGTAGCGGAGGGCTACACCTTC.

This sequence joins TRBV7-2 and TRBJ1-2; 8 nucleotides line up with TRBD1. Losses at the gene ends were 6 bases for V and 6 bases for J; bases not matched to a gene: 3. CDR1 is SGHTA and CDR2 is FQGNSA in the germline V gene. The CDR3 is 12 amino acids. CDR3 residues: CASRSDRDGYTF. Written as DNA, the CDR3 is TGTGCCAGCAGATCGGACAGGGATGGCTACACCTTC.

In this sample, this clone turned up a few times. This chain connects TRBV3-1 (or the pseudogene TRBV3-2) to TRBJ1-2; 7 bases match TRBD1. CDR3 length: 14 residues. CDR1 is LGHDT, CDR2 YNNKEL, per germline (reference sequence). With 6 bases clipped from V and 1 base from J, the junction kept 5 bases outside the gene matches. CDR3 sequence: CASRSGTVNYGYTF. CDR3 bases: TGTGCCAGCAGATCCGGGACAGTTAACTATGGCTACACCTTC.

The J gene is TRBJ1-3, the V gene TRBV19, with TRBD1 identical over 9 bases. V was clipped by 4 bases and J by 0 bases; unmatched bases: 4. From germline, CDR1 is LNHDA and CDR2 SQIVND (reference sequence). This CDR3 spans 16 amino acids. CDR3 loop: CASSNTGGGSGNTIYF. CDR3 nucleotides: TGTGCCAGTAGTAACACAGGGGGCGGCTCTGGAAACACCATATATTTT.

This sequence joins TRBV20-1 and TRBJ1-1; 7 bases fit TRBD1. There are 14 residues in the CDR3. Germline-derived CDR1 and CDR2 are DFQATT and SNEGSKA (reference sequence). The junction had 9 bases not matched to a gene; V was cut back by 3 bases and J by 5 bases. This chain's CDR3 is CSASNRGGGTEAFF. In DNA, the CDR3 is TGCAGTGCTAGTAACAGGGGAGGCGGGACTGAAGCTTTCTTT.

The CDR3: CASSQDWGGSNTGELFF. The CDR3 DNA reads as TGCGCCAGCAGCCAAGATTGGGGGGGATCGAACACCGGGGAGCTGTTTTTT. The chain combines TRBV4-1 with TRBJ2-2, with 7 bases matching TRBD2. The CDR3 covers 17 residues. CDR1 MGHRA and CDR2 YSYEKL come from the germline V gene. With 0 bases clipped from V and 0 bases from J, the junction kept 4 bases outside the gene matches.

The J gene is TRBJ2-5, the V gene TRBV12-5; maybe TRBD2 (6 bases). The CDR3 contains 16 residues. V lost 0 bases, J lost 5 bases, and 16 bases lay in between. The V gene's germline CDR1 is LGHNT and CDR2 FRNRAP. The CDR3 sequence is CASGLVLGGIGETQYF. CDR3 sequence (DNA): TGTGCTAGTGGTTTGGTACTCGGGGGAATAGGGGAGACCCAGTACTTC.

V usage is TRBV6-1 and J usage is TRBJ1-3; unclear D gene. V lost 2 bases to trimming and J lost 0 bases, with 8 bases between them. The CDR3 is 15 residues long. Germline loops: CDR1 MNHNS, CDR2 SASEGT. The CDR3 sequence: CASSETVLSGNTIYF. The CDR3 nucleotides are TGTGCCAGCAGTGAAACCGTACTCTCTGGAAACACCATATATTTT.

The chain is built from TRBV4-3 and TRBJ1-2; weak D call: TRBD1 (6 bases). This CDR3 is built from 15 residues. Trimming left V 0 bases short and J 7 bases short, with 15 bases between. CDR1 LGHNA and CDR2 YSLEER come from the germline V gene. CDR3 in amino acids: CASSQDAWTAGGYTF. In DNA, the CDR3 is TGCGCCAGCAGCCAAGACGCATGGACAGCTGGTGGCTACACCTTC.

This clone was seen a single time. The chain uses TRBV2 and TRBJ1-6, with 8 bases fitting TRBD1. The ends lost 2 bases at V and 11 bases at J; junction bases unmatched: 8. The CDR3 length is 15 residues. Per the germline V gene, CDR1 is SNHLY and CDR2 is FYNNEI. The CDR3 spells CASSEFQGAQAPLHF. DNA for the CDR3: TGTGCCAGCAGTGAATTTCAGGGGGCGCAGGCACCCCTCCACTTT.